This T cell receptor beta chain was identified during a study of early T cells in non-severe SARS-CoV-2 infection (TCRdb year 2021). Regarding the research as a whole: TCR sequencing used bulk RNA from unsorted whole blood, so alpha and beta chains could not be paired.

Via the germline V gene, CDR1 is SGHNT and CDR2 YENEEA. Including the terminal cysteine and phenylalanine, the CDR3 comprises 19 residues. Only CDR3 DNA remains: 57 bases, in frame from the first base. V is trimmed back by 7 bases and J by 6 bases, and the junction contains 22 bases that no gene match accounts for. Results the study describes overall, beyond this receptor: VDJdb matching was skewed toward anti-spike CD8 responses and likely underestimated virus-specific expansions by missing private and CD4 specificities.

The method was 5' RACE. The sample was run on a NextSeq 500. In the TCR library protocol, unique molecular identifiers were attached to individual cDNA molecules to correct for PCR bias and sequencing error. Both TCR alpha and beta chains were sequenced, and tight co-correlation was observed between alpha and beta sequence abundances in each sample. The study's own analysis went as follows. V gene, J gene and CDR3 annotation of TCR sequences was performed with Decombinator V4. Expanded TCRs were defined as changing significantly between any two time points under a Poisson model with p below 0.0001. Abundances of TCRs were expressed as counts per million after normalisation to the total number of TCRs sequenced in each sample. MAIT TCRs were defined by TRAV1-2 paired with TRAJ12, TRAJ20 or TRAJ33, and iNKT TCRs by TRAV10 paired with TRAJ18. A search of VDJdb, accessed on 1 November 2021, was run for TCRs annotated to CMV, EBV and SARS-CoV-2, with TCRs annotated for multiple antigens excluded. TCRdb reworked the public reads: Q25 trimming with fastp, MiXCR clone assembly, productive beta chains retained. One record per CDR3 amino acid sequence lists the most common genes and DNA. These V and J calls are TCRdb output, not the study's own analysis. The sample table contains about 66,000 distinct CDR3 sequences; only one count was recorded for roughly 18% of them. Of the sample, roughly 8.2% falls within the top ten clones.

This clonotype was observed a few times. The antigen this receptor binds is unknown. Base qualities are missing; no much larger clone stands one base away. Set within a cohort of healthcare workers in London, UK, this nested case-control study involved weekly PCR testing of nasopharyngeal swabs along with blood sampling. Between 23 and 31 March 2020, the week of the UK lockdown, healthcare workers were enrolled and then followed up weekly for as long as 16 weeks. Recombination linked TRBV11-3 to TRBJ2-1, with TRBD2 identical over 9 junction bases. Specimen: whole blood, collected at baseline. This receptor was taken from an adult who was a healthcare worker with PCR-confirmed SARS-CoV-2 infection or an uninfected control (not recorded which). Read as DNA, the sequence is TGTGCCAGCAACTTCCGAGGTAGCGGGAGACCATCTACGTTCAATGAGCAGTTCTTC. The resulting protein is CASNFRGSGRPSTFNEQFF. Full variable domain (CDR3 extended with the reference TRBV11-3 and TRBJ2-1 proteins): EAGVVQSPRYKIIEKKQPVAFWCNPISGHNTLYWYLQNLGQGPELLIRYENEEAVDDSQLPKDRFSAERLKGVDSTLKIQPAELGDSAVYLCASNFRGSGRPSTFNEQFFGPGTRLTVL.